This entry lists 19 T cell receptor beta chains sequenced from one sample in a study of TIL therapy for anti-PD-1-resistant metastatic lung cancer. This was the immunoSEQ v3 assay. Using immunoSEQ multiplex PCR, the repertoire was profiled, and TCRdb retains in-frame clones only, with some absent. The table has about 95,000 clones, roughly 65% seen once; the top ten hold about 10%. Described time point: pre-treatment sample, taken before nivolumab and TIL therapy. The tumor samples were excised metastases, mostly pleural nodules or supraclavicular lymph nodes. This specimen consisted of tumor tissue, obtained at baseline. These receptors originate from a person aged 25 to 80 with non-small cell lung cancer.

The gene calls are TRBV18 and TRBJ2-7; perhaps D is TRBD1 or TRBD2 (6 bases each). The CDR3 consists of 14 residues. The V and J ends lost 4 bases and 4 bases respectively, with 14 bases between them. Germline V lookup: CDR1 KGHSH, CDR2 LQKENI. The CDR3, as DNA: TGTGCCAGCTCACTTTCGGGGGCTCGGTACGAGCAGTACTTC. Its protein is CASSLSGARYEQYF.

The CDR3 DNA reads TGTGCCAGCAGCGCCCTCGGTGCAACTAATGAAAAACTGTTTTTT. It translates to CASSALGATNEKLFF. The chain recombines TRBV6-6 with TRBJ1-4; D is undetermined. Germline CDR1 MNHNY, CDR2 SVGAGI (reference sequence). This CDR3 has 15 amino acids. V was clipped by 6 bases and J by 0 bases, with 11 bases between them.

This sequence joins TRBV18 and TRBJ1-6, with TRBD1 matching over 7 bases. The CDR3 is 13 amino acids. The V gene's germline CDR1 is KGHSH and CDR2 LQKENI. With V trimmed by 2 bases and J by 14 bases, 6 bases remained unmatched. This CDR3 reads CASSPAGDRSLHF. CDR3 nucleotide sequence: TGTGCCAGCTCACCAGCGGGGGACAGATCCCTCCACTTT.

The sample holds one count of this clone. This rearrangement joins TRBV11-1 to TRBJ1-1, with a tentative D call TRBD1 (5 bases). The CDR3 contains 15 residues. Germline values: CDR1 SGHAT, CDR2 FQDESV (reference sequence). Between the trimmed V and J ends, which lost 5 bases and 6 bases, there was a span of 19 bases. DNA of the CDR3: TGTGCCAGCAGCGGGGGAGGACTTCGCTTTTCTGAAGCTTTCTTT. Translation: CASSGGGLRFSEAFF.

V usage is TRBV29-1 and J usage is TRBJ2-1, with D tentatively TRBD2 (6 bases). The V and J ends lost 4 bases and 2 bases respectively, with 15 bases between them. In germline, CDR1 is SQVTM, CDR2 ANQGSEA. The CDR3 is 15 residues long. The chain's CDR3 is CSVGGGVGAYNEQFF. DNA for the CDR3: TGCAGCGTTGGTGGCGGGGTGGGGGCCTACAATGAGCAGTTCTTC.

The chain recombines TRBV10-2 with TRBJ2-4; a weak D match, TRBD1 (5 bases). The CDR3 has 16 residues. V lost 6 bases to trimming and J lost 0 bases, with 15 bases between them. From germline, CDR1 is WSHSY and CDR2 SAAADI. The CDR3 sequence: CASSLGQGIAKNIQYF. CDR3 nucleotides: TGCGCCAGCAGCTTGGGGCAGGGTATAGCCAAAAACATTCAGTACTTC.

The rearrangement links TRBV5-6 to TRBJ2-3; the D gene could be TRBD1 or TRBD2 (5 bases each). Between the trimmed V and J ends, which lost 0 bases and 5 bases, there was a span of 22 bases. The V gene's germline CDR1 is SGHDT and CDR2 YYEEEE. The CDR3 has 18 amino acids. The CDR3 nucleotides read TGTGCCAGCAGCTTGGGGCCACCGGGACGGAACCTCCAAGATACGCAGTATTTT. This gives the protein CASSLGPPGRNLQDTQYF.

V and J are TRBV28 and TRBJ2-6; D may correspond to TRBD1 or TRBD2 (5 bases each). Per germline, CDR1 MDHEN and CDR2 SYDVKM. With 8 bases removed from V and 0 bases from J, the gap between germline ends came to 17 bases. This CDR3 has 17 amino acids. The CDR3 nucleotides read TGTGCCAGCTACCACGGGGCTGGAGTCTCTGGGGCCAACGTCCTGACTTTC. Translation: CASYHGAGVSGANVLTF.

The count of this clone is one. CDR3 coding DNA: TGTGCCAGCAGCTTAGCCGGGTCACCGCAGAACCCTAATGAAAAACTGTTTTTT. Amino acid sequence: CASSLAGSPQNPNEKLFF. The chain carries TRBV7-9 and TRBJ1-4; D is ambiguous. Germline V gives CDR1 SEHNR, CDR2 FQNEAQ (reference sequence). The CDR3 spans 18 residues. Trimming took 0 bases from V and 3 from J, leaving 17 bases between them.

J is TRBJ2-6 and V is TRBV5-1; the match to TRBD1 covers 8 bases. This CDR3 contains 17 residues. J was trimmed by 4 bases and V by 0 bases; bases with no gene match: 6. CDR1 and CDR2 from the germline V gene are SGHRS and YFSETQ. CDR3 region: CASSLAQGAGGANVLTF. In DNA, the CDR3 is TGCGCCAGCAGCTTGGCCCAGGGGGCGGGAGGGGCCAACGTCCTGACTTTC.

The chain couples TRBV29-1 to TRBJ1-1, with 12 bases aligning to TRBD1. CDR1 is SQVTM, CDR2 ANQGSEA, per germline. The CDR3 spans 13 residues. This CDR3 reads CAVRGQGATEAFF. CDR3 DNA: TGCGCCGTGAGGGGACAGGGGGCCACTGAAGCTTTCTTT.

The chain has TRBV28 and TRBJ1-2, with TRBD1 matching 8 bases. Trimming removed 4 bases from V and 3 bases from J; junction bases left unmatched: 10. The length of the CDR3 is 16 residues. Germline V CDR1 and CDR2: MDHEN, SYDVKM. CDR3 sequence reads: CASSYLSTGVYYGYTF. In DNA form, the CDR3 reads TGTGCCAGCAGTTACCTCTCGACAGGGGTTTACTATGGCTACACCTTC.

This sequence joins TRBV6-5 and TRBJ2-1, with a tentative D call TRBD2 (6 bases). Trimming removed 4 bases from V and 7 bases from J, with 17 bases in between. CDR1 and CDR2 (germline): MNHEY, SVGAGI. The CDR3 loop spans 15 amino acids. In DNA, the CDR3 is TGTGCCAGCAGTTCCTCGCGTGGGGGGAGAAATGAGCAGTTCTTC. Its translation: CASSSSRGGRNEQFF.

The CDR3 coding sequence is TGTGCCAGCAGCTTCGGGGACAGGGGATTCAACACTGAAGCTTTCTTT. Translating it yields CASSFGDRGFNTEAFF. This chain uses TRBV28 with TRBJ1-1; 10 nucleotides agree with TRBD1. The CDR3 totals 16 residues. V lost 6 bases and J lost 2; bases outside the gene matches: 9. Germline V CDR1 and CDR2: MDHEN, SYDVKM.

This clone was seen only a few times. CDR3 loop: CASSGSSVADEQFF. DNA of the CDR3: TGTGCCAGCAGCGGATCTAGTGTAGCAGATGAGCAGTTCTTC. The chain recombines TRBV11-1 with TRBJ2-1; no definite D call. The CDR3 is 14 residues long. Germline CDR1 is SGHAT and CDR2 is FQDESV (reference sequence). Trimming took off 5 bases at V and 8 bases at J, with 16 bases between the two ends.

This clone has more than one count but fewer than ten. The chain recombines TRBV20-1 with TRBJ2-1; unclear D gene. Germline CDR1 DFQATT, CDR2 SNEGSKA (reference sequence). V was pared by 1 base and J by 10 bases, with 8 bases between. This CDR3 contains 11 residues. CDR3 coding DNA: TGCAGTGCTAGAGGAGTGAGGGAGCAGTTCTTC. Its translation: CSARGVREQFF.

The genes are TRBV25-1 and TRBJ2-2; TRBD2 matches at 7 bases. Germline assignment: CDR1 MGHDK and CDR2 SYGVNS. The CDR3 is 17 amino acids. After removal of 1 base from V and 1 base from J, the junction contained 6 bases not matched to a gene. The CDR3 is CASSEWASGVNTGELFF. CDR3 DNA: TGTGCCAGCAGTGAATGGGCTAGCGGAGTGAACACCGGGGAGCTGTTTTTT. Combining the CDR3 with reference TRBV25-1 and TRBJ2-2 gives the whole variable domain EADIYQTPRYLVIGTGKKITLECSQTMGHDKMYWYQQDPGMELHLIHYSYGVNSTEKGDLSSESTVSRIRTEHFPLTLESARPSHTSQYLCASSEWASGVNTGELFFGEGSRLTVL.

The rearrangement joins TRBV28 to TRBJ2-7; 8 nucleotides align to TRBD2. V lost 2 bases to trimming and J lost 0 bases; unmatched junction nucleotides: 3. From germline, CDR1 is MDHEN and CDR2 SYDVKM. This CDR3 has 15 residues. This chain's CDR3 is CASSLGTRSSYEQYF. DNA of the CDR3: TGTGCCAGCAGTTTAGGGACTAGAAGCTCCTACGAGCAGTACTTC.

The chain links TRBV28 to TRBJ2-7; TRBD2 aligns across 8 bases. The V and J ends lost 9 bases and 8 bases, in that order; junction bases with no gene match: 15. In germline, CDR1 is MDHEN, CDR2 SYDVKM. The CDR3 length is 14 residues. The CDR3 is CASNPGASGFKQYF. Here the CDR3 DNA reads TGTGCCAGTAACCCCGGGGCTAGCGGGTTCAAGCAGTACTTC.